The clone carrying this T cell receptor beta chain was seen a handful of times. This record belongs to a study of blood T cell repertoires in COVID-19. Study as a whole: Sources were T cells, B-cell-depleted T cells, or PBMCs; the material itself was cDNA or gDNA.

After removal of 3 bases from V and 3 bases from J, the junction contained 7 bases not matched to a gene. The CDR3 loop spans 16 amino acids. Germline V gene sequence: CDR1 SGHTA, CDR2 FQGNSA. Sequencing was performed with immunoSEQ multiplex PCR; in TCRdb, only in-frame clones are kept and a portion is missing. The sample lists about 320,000 clones; about nine tenths were seen once. V usage is TRBV7-2 and J usage is TRBJ1-4, with 7 bases identical to TRBD1. The sequence derives from a woman under 40 with COVID-19, enrolled during active disease. Sequenced sample: peripheral blood. CDR3 sequence: CASSLLPGQANEKLFF. The CDR3, as DNA: TGTGCCAGCAGCTTGCTTCCAGGACAGGCTAATGAAAAACTGTTTTTT.